The TCR beta chain under discussion was sequenced for a study of T-cell memory formation after mild COVID-19. Germline CDR1 MNHNY, CDR2 SVGAGI (reference sequence). With 2 bases clipped from V and 4 bases from J, the junction kept 15 bases outside the gene matches. The CDR3 extends over 18 amino acids. MiXCR, run by TCRdb on the 5' RACE reads, gives a single entry per CDR3 protein. The data contain tens of thousands of distinct CDR3 sequences, more than 13% of them seen just once; the ten biggest clones take up around two fifths. This TCR was sampled from a man between 18 and 35 years old who had mild COVID-19 (a few samples of this study predate the infection). Cell type and time point are not known. The source material was PBMCs or a T cell subset sorted from them (not recorded which). The chain joins TRBV6-6 to TRBJ2-5; 8 nucleotides line up with TRBD2. For the CDR3, the DNA is TGTGCCAGCAGTTACCGCGCCGGGACTAGTTATGTGGGAGAGACCCAGTACTTC. Translated, it gives CASSYRAGTSYVGETQYF.